The clone carrying this T cell receptor beta chain was counted only a few times. Its specificity is not known. This CDR3 has 11 residues. Trimming shortened V by 8 bases and J by 7 bases, and 12 bases separated the two germline ends. Germline assignment: CDR1 MNHEY and CDR2 SVGAGI. This specimen comes from a study of graft-versus-host responses after intestinal transplantation. Study background: Recipients had multivisceral, liver-intestinal, or isolated intestinal transplants. All recipients got anti-thymocyte globulin induction, then tacrolimus and steroids for about three years.

General study findings and limits: GvH clones were found in recipient marrow; some appeared first in ileum or blood. HvG clone declines early post-transplant were associated with peak circulating GvH levels.

Sequencing was performed with immunoSEQ multiplex PCR; in TCRdb, only in-frame clones are kept and a portion is missing. The table includes about 88,000 clones, around 93% detected once. This chain connects TRBV6-5 to TRBJ2-7, with D tentatively TRBD2 (6 bases). The sample consisted of unstimulated CD4+ T cells sorted from spleen or lymph node cells, taken before transplant. This TCR was recovered from a human donor who was the organ donor for an intestinal transplant. The CDR3 DNA sequence: TGTGCCAGCGCGGGGACGATGGAGCAGTACTTC. Its translation is CASAGTMEQYF.